One and the same sample provided the 30 T cell receptor beta chains below, sequenced in a study of breast tumors, draining lymph nodes, adjacent tissues. Breast cancer patients provided tissue from their axillary draining lymph nodes. TCRdb itself ran the multiplex PCR reads through MiXCR, one entry per CDR3 protein. Altogether 120,000 or so distinct CDR3 sequences are present, around 20% being singletons, with the ten largest covering 3% to 4%. Material: axillary lymph node tissue. The receptors here all came from a female donor with breast cancer. Some clones in this sample may be carry-over from other donors' samples.

This clonotype was counted ten times or more. CDR3 loop: CASSFDRNNSPLHF. The CDR3 DNA sequence: TGCGCCAGCAGCTTCGACAGGAATAATTCACCCCTCCACTTT. This chain connects TRBV5-1 to TRBJ1-6; a possible D gene is TRBD1 (6 bases). Germline CDR1 reads SGHRS; CDR2 reads YFSETQ. V dropped 2 bases and J dropped 5 bases, with 8 bases sitting between them. The CDR3 extends over 14 amino acids.

This clonotype has a count of ten or more. V and J are TRBV6-4 and TRBJ1-6, with D maybe TRBD1 (6 bases). CDR1 is MRHNA and CDR2 is SNTAGT in the germline V gene. The V end was cut by 6 bases, the J end by 6 bases, with 12 bases between. The length of the CDR3 is 14 residues. The CDR3 region is CASSTGGLNSPLHF. CDR3 nucleotide sequence: TGTGCCAGCAGCACGGGGGGCCTTAATTCACCCCTCCACTTT.

This clonotype was recorded many times. J is TRBJ1-5 and V is TRBV2; 7 nucleotides align to TRBD1. V lost 8 bases, J lost 4 bases, and 2 bases stayed unmatched. Looked up from germline, CDR1 is SNHLY and CDR2 is FYNNEI. The CDR3 consists of 12 residues. The CDR3 bases are TGTGCCAGCCAACAGGGGAATCAGCCCCAGCATTTT. Translated: CASQQGNQPQHF.

At least ten counts were recorded for this clonotype. This rearrangement joins TRBV4-2 to TRBJ2-5; no reliable D call. The V gene lost 1 base and the J gene lost 5 bases, with 14 bases spanning the gap. Germline V gene data show CDR1 as LGHNA and CDR2 as YNFKEQ. The length of the CDR3 is 15 residues. CDR3 amino acids: CASSQVGQLGETQYF. CDR3 sequence (DNA): TGTGCCAGCAGCCAAGTAGGGCAACTGGGGGAGACCCAGTACTTC.

This clonotype was observed once. The chain combines TRBV15 with TRBJ2-1; the match to TRBD2 covers 10 bases. With V trimmed by 1 base and J by 8 bases, 11 bases remained unmatched. The CDR3 is 17 amino acids. Germline CDR1 is LNHNV and CDR2 is YYDKDF (reference sequence). This CDR3 reads CATSRVSGRSHAYEQFF. The DNA of the CDR3 is TGTGCCACCAGCAGAGTTAGCGGGAGGTCCCACGCCTATGAGCAGTTCTTC.

In the case of this clonotype: Since a much larger clone is just one base distant, this may be a read error. The V gene is TRBV20-1, the J gene TRBJ1-2; no definite D call. The germline V gene has CDR1 DFQATT and CDR2 SNEGSKA (reference sequence). The CDR3 is 13 residues long. The CDR3 DNA follows: TGCAATGCTAGTACTCCCGAGGGCTATGGCTACACCTTC. Translated: CNASTPEGYGYTF.

This clonotype was observed many times. J is TRBJ2-3 and V is TRBV15; 9 nucleotides match TRBD2. Germline lookup yields CDR1 LNHNV and CDR2 YYDKDF (reference sequence). The CDR3 spans 16 residues. J gave up 3 bases and V 2 bases, and 6 bases lay outside the gene matches. This chain's CDR3 is CATSRSIAGVTDTQYF. CDR3 nucleotide sequence: TGTGCCACCAGCAGATCAATAGCGGGAGTTACAGATACGCAGTATTTT. Complete variable domain (other parts from reference TRBV15 and TRBJ2-3): DAMVIQNPRYQVTQFGKPVTLSCSQTLNHNVMYWYQQKSSQAPKLLFHYYDKDFNNEADTPDNFQSRRPNTSFCFLDIRSPGLGDTAMYLCATSRSIAGVTDTQYFGPGTRLTVL.

This clonotype was detected many times. CDR3 sequence reads: CASSLSIADEQFF. DNA of the CDR3: TGTGCCAGCAGCTTAAGTATCGCCGATGAGCAGTTCTTC. The chain links TRBV7-3 to TRBJ2-1; D unresolved. This CDR3 region has 13 residues. Between the trimmed V and J ends, which lost 1 base and 8 bases, there was a span of 9 bases. Germline loops: CDR1 SGHTA, CDR2 FQGTGA.

About this clonotype: Given a much more abundant clone one base away, this may be a read error. The genes are TRBV20-1 and TRBJ2-3; D is undetermined. This CDR3 comprises 11 residues. CDR1 and CDR2 from the germline V gene are DFQATT and SNEGSKA (reference sequence). V was shortened by 6 bases and J by 8 bases, with 12 bases between the two germline ends. CDR3 region: CSAKFGVTQYF. CDR3 in DNA: TGCAGTGCCAAATTCGGAGTTACGCAGTATTTT.

This clonotype occurred many times. V is TRBV29-1 and J is TRBJ1-2, with 8 bases matching TRBD1. The germline V gene has CDR1 SQVTM and CDR2 ANQGSEA. The V and J ends lost 6 bases and 6 bases, in that order; junction bases with no gene match: 12. CDR3 length: 14 residues. The CDR3 bases are TGCAGCGTAGCCCCTCCGACAGGGGAAAATGGCTACACCTTC. It specifies CSVAPPTGENGYTF.

This clonotype has ten or more counts. This sequence joins TRBV6-1 and TRBJ1-2; 11 bases line up with TRBD1. Trimming cost V 6 bases and J 5 bases; bases outside gene matches: 2. CDR1 and CDR2 from the germline V gene are MNHNS and SASEGT. The CDR3 spans 13 residues. The CDR3 loop is CASRGQGAYGYTF. The CDR3 bases are TGTGCCAGCAGAGGACAGGGGGCGTATGGCTACACCTTC.

A few counts support this clonotype. A read error may explain this, as a much larger clone is one base away. This chain joins TRBV27 and TRBJ1-6; D not certain. The CDR3 runs 9 residues. Germline V gene data show CDR1 as MNHEY and CDR2 as SMNVEV (reference sequence). CDR3 amino acids: CASSLPPHF. CDR3 nucleotides: TGTGCCAGCAGTTTACCCCCCCACTTT.

This clonotype was seen ten or more times. The chain combines TRBV28 with TRBJ1-2, with 8 bases matching TRBD1. Germline assignment: CDR1 MDHEN and CDR2 SYDVKM. V was pared by 2 bases and J by 4 bases, with 9 bases of the junction left unmatched. The CDR3 has 16 amino acids. The CDR3 region is CASSLREGQGAYGYTF. CDR3 bases: TGTGCCAGCAGTTTACGGGAGGGGCAGGGGGCCTATGGCTACACCTTC.

The chain carries TRBV2 and TRBJ2-3; 14 nucleotides line up with TRBD2. V lost 8 bases and J lost 7; bases outside the gene matches: 5. The CDR3 sequence is 14 residues long. Germline V gene lookup returns CDR1 SNHLY and CDR2 FYNNEI. For the CDR3, the DNA is TGTGCCAGCCAGGGACTAGCGGGGGATTATACGCAGTATTTT. Its translation: CASQGLAGDYTQYF.

The table lists this clonotype with many counts. The chain joins TRBV10-3 to TRBJ2-2; the match to TRBD1 covers 7 bases. The junction had 8 bases not matched to a gene; V was cut back by 0 bases and J by 7 bases. Germline V gene data show CDR1 as ENHRY and CDR2 as SYGVKD. This CDR3 region has 16 residues. For the CDR3, the DNA is TGTGCCATCAGTGAGTCTGGACAGGTGGGAGTCGGGGAGCTGTTTTTT. As protein: CAISESGQVGVGELFF.

This clonotype was counted at least ten times. The chain combines TRBV7-8 with TRBJ2-7; 7 bases fit TRBD2. From germline, CDR1 is SGHVS and CDR2 FQNEAQ. CDR3 length: 15 amino acids. Trimming took 4 bases from V and 1 from J; bases not matched to a gene: 7. CDR3 sequence (DNA): TGTGCCAGCAGCTCTTCTAGCGGCCCGTCCTACGAGCAGTACTTC. Residues: CASSSSSGPSYEQYF.

This clonotype was counted many times. V and J are TRBV20-1 and TRBJ2-1; 7 nucleotides align to TRBD1. Losses at the gene ends were 0 bases for V and 7 bases for J; bases not matched to a gene: 12. Germline V gene lookup returns CDR1 DFQATT and CDR2 SNEGSKA (reference sequence). The CDR3 contains 16 residues. CDR3: CSAREGLAGGLNEQFF. DNA for the CDR3: TGCAGTGCTAGAGAAGGGTTGGCAGGGGGTCTAAATGAGCAGTTCTTC.

This clonotype was detected ten times or more. The chain links TRBV4-2 to TRBJ2-7, with no clear D. Germline CDR1 LGHNA, CDR2 YNFKEQ. Trimming removed 1 base at V and 2 bases at J, with 15 bases between. CDR3 length equals 16 residues. As DNA, the CDR3 is TGTGCCAGCAGCCAAGGGGCTCCTGACACCACCTACGAGCAGTACTTC. It yields the protein CASSQGAPDTTYEQYF.

This clonotype was observed many times. V is TRBV12-3 or TRBV12-4 and J is TRBJ1-4, with a weak D call TRBD1 (6 bases). V was pared by 3 bases and J by 7 bases, with 9 bases between. The CDR3 is made up of 13 amino acids. The CDR3 DNA reads as TGTGCCAGCAGTTTGGGACACGCTGAAAAACTGTTTTTT. As protein: CASSLGHAEKLFF.

This clonotype was seen repeatedly, ten times or more. The chain uses TRBV15 and TRBJ2-1; 8 bases align to TRBD2. The CDR3 sequence is 17 residues long. V gave up 2 bases and J gave up 0 bases; unmatched junction bases: 6. CDR1 is LNHNV, CDR2 YYDKDF, per germline (reference sequence). The CDR3 loop reads CATSRRGTRGSYNEQFF. DNA of the CDR3: TGTGCCACCAGCAGACGCGGGACTAGAGGCTCCTACAATGAGCAGTTCTTC.

The table lists this clonotype with a few counts. The V call is TRBV7-3, the J call TRBJ2-4, with 7 bases that match TRBD1. Germline loops: CDR1 SGHTA, CDR2 FQGTGA. The CDR3 has 14 amino acids. V shed 6 bases, J shed 5 bases, and the junction held 7 bases outside the gene matches. The CDR3 bases are TGTGCCAGCAGTGCGACCGGGACAGAAAACATTCAGTACTTC. As protein: CASSATGTENIQYF.

On this clonotype: A single base separates this from a much larger clone, so it may be a read error. The rearrangement uses TRBV5-4 and TRBJ2-3; D ambiguous. CDR3 length: 15 residues. Per germline, CDR1 SGHNT and CDR2 YYREEE (reference sequence). The CDR3 region has the DNA TGTGCCTGCAGCTTGTCGACATTCCGCACAGATACGCAGTATTTT. Translating it yields CACSLSTFRTDTQYF.

The sample holds one count of this clonotype. The V and J genes are TRBV3-1 and TRBJ2-7; D ambiguous. Looked up from germline, CDR1 is LGHDT and CDR2 is YNNKEL (reference sequence). The CDR3 runs 14 residues. The ends were cut back, 1 base at V and 1 base at J, with 8 bases in the middle. Written as DNA, the CDR3 is TGTGCCAGCAGCCAAGGTTCTGAATCCTACGAGCAGTACTTC. It encodes CASSQGSESYEQYF.

This clonotype was seen many times. This chain joins TRBV10-3 and TRBJ2-1, with no clear D. Trimming shortened V by 7 bases and J by 4 bases, and 8 bases separated the two germline ends. Germline CDR1 is ENHRY and CDR2 is SYGVKD. The CDR3 is 12 amino acids. The CDR3 sequence is CAIKETYNEQFF. DNA for the CDR3: TGTGCCATCAAAGAGACATACAATGAGCAGTTCTTC.

In its sample, this clonotype was seen many times. J is TRBJ2-3 and V is TRBV20-1; 10 bases fit TRBD2. The V segment lost 4 bases and the J segment 2 bases; nucleotides outside the gene matches: 6. CDR1 and CDR2 (germline): DFQATT, SNEGSKA (reference sequence). The CDR3 spans 15 residues. The CDR3 sequence: CSAIISGGSTDTQYF. The CDR3 DNA reads as TGCAGTGCTATCATTAGCGGGGGGTCCACAGATACGCAGTATTTT.

This clonotype was seen ten or more times. The rearrangement joins TRBV4-2 to TRBJ1-4, with D perhaps matching TRBD1 (6 bases). This CDR3 has 15 amino acids. V was trimmed by 1 base and J by 7 bases, leaving 13 bases between them. Germline V gives CDR1 LGHNA, CDR2 YNFKEQ. The CDR3 DNA follows: TGTGCCAGCAGCCAAGGGGGGGACATACGTGAAAAACTGTTTTTT. It codes for CASSQGGDIREKLFF.

There are many counts of this clonotype. The chain employs TRBV14 and TRBJ2-1; 7 bases are shared with TRBD2. This CDR3 contains 16 residues. Trimming took 1 base from V and 0 from J; bases not matched to a gene: 3. Germline V gives CDR1 SGHDN, CDR2 FVKESK. The CDR3 region is CASSQVGRVSYNEQFF. The CDR3 nucleotides are TGTGCCAGCAGCCAAGTTGGGAGGGTCTCCTACAATGAGCAGTTCTTC. Supplemented by reference TRBV14 and TRBJ2-1, the full variable domain reads EAGVTQFPSHSVIEKGQTVTLRCDPISGHDNLYWYRRVMGKEIKFLLHFVKESKQDESGMPNNRFLAERTGGTYSTLKVQPAELEDSGVYFCASSQVGRVSYNEQFFGPGTRLTVL.

The V call is TRBV27, the J call TRBJ2-3, with a possible D match to TRBD2 (5 bases). Trimming cost V 5 bases and J 4 bases, with 19 bases left between them. Germline assignment: CDR1 MNHEY and CDR2 SMNVEV (reference sequence). The CDR3 contains 16 residues. CDR3: CASSRRDLTSSDTQYF. CDR3 nucleotides: TGTGCCAGCAGTCGACGGGATCTTACTAGTTCAGATACGCAGTATTTT.

This clonotype has ten or more counts. The chain is built from TRBV2 and TRBJ2-7; D may be TRBD1 (5 bases). The V and J ends lost 6 bases and 8 bases respectively, with 14 bases between them. Per germline, CDR1 SNHLY and CDR2 FYNNEI. The CDR3 contains 12 residues. For the CDR3, the DNA is TGTGCCAGCAGGGACACACAATATCAGCAGTACTTC. It is translated as CASRDTQYQQYF. The full variable domain, with the rest looked up from reference TRBV2 and TRBJ2-7, is EPEVTQTPSHQVTQMGQEVILRCVPISNHLYFYWYRQILGQKVEFLVSFYNNEISEKSEIFDDQFSVERPDGSNFTLKIRSTKLEDSAMYFCASRDTQYQQYFGPGTRLTVT.

This clonotype was detected ten times or more. This chain links TRBV27 with TRBJ1-6; D uncertain. The CDR3 runs to 14 residues. The V and J ends lost 3 bases and 2 bases respectively, with 5 bases between them. Germline CDR1 MNHEY, CDR2 SMNVEV (reference sequence). The CDR3 region is CASSFPAYNSPLHF. The CDR3 coding sequence is TGTGCCAGCAGTTTCCCGGCCTATAATTCACCCCTCCACTTT.